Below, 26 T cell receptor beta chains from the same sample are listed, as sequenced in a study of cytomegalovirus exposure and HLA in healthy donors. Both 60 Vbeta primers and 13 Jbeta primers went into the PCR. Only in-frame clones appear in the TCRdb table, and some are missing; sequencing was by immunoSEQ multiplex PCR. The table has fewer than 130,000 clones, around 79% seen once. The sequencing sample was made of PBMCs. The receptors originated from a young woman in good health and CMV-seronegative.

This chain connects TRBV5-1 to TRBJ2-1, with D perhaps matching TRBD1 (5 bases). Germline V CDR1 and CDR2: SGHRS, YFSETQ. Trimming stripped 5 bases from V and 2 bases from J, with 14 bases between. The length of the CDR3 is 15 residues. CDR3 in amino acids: CASRQTQGPYNEQFF. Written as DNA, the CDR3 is TGCGCCAGCAGACAAACTCAGGGCCCCTACAATGAGCAGTTCTTC.

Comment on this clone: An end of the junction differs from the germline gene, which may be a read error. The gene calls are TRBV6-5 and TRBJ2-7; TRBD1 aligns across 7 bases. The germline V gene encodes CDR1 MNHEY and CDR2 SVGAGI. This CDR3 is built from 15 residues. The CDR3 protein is CASSNSGRGYHEQYF. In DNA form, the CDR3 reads TGTGCCAGCAGTAACTCGGGCAGGGGGTACCACGAGCAGTACTTC.

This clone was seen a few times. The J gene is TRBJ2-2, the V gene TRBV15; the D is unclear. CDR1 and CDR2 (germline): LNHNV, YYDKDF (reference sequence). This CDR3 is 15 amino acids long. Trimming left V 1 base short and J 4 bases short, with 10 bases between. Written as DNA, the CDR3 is TGTGCCACCAGCAGAGGAGCGTATTTCACCGGGGAGCTGTTTTTT. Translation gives CATSRGAYFTGELFF.

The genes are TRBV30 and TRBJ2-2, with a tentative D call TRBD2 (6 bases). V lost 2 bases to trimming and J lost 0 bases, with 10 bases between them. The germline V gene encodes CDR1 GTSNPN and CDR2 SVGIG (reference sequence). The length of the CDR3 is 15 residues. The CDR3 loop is CAWSRAGPNTGELFF. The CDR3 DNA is TGTGCCTGGAGTCGGGCGGGACCGAACACCGGGGAGCTGTTTTTT.

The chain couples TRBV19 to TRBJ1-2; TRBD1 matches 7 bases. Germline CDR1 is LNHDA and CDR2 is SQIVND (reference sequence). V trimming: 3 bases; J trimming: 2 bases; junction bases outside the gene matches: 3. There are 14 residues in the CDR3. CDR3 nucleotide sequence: TGTGCCAGTAGTATCCAACAGGGGAACTATGGCTACACCTTC. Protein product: CASSIQQGNYGYTF.

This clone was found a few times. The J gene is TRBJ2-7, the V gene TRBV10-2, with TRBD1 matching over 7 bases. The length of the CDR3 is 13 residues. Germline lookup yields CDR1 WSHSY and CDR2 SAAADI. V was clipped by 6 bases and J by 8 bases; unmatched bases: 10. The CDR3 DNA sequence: TGCGCCAGCAGGAGGGAGACAGGGCACCAGCAGTACTTC. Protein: CASRRETGHQQYF.

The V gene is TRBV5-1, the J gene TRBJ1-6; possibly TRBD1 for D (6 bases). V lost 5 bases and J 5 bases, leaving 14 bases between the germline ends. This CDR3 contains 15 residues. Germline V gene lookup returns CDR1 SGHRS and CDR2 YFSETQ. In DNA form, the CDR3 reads TGCGCCAGCAGATCCGGGACAAAGCATAATTCACCCCTCCACTTT. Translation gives CASRSGTKHNSPLHF.

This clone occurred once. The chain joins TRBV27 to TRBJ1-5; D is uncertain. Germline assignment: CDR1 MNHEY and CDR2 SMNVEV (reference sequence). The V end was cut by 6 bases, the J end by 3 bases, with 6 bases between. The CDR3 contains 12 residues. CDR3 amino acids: CASSSPNQPQHF. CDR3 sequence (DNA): TGTGCCAGCAGCTCCCCCAATCAGCCCCAGCATTTT.

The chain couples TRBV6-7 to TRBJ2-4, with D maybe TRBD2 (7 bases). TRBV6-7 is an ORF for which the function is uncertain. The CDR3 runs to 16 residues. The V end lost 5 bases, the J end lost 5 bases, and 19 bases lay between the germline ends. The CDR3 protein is CASSILGGAAENIQYF. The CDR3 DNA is TGTGCCAGCAGTATATTAGGGGGGGCGGCAGAAAACATTCAGTACTTC.

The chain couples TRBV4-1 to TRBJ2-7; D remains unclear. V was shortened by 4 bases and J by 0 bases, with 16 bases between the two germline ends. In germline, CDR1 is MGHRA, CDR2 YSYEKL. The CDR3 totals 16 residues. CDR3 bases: TGCGCCAGCAGCCCTCGTGAGGCGGCGAGCTCCTACGAGCAGTACTTC. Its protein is CASSPREAASSYEQYF.

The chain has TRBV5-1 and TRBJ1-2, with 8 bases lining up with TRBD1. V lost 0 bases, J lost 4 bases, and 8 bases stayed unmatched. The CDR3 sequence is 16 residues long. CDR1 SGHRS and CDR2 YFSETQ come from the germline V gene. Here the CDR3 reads CASSLDGQGSGYGYTF. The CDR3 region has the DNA TGCGCCAGCAGCTTGGATGGACAGGGCTCTGGCTATGGCTACACCTTC.

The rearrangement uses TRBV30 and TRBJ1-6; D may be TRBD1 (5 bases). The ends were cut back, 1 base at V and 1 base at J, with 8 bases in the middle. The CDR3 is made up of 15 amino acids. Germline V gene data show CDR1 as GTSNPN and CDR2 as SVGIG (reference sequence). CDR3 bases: TGTGCCTGGAGTGCCCAGGGATCCTATAATTCACCCCTCCACTTT. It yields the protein CAWSAQGSYNSPLHF. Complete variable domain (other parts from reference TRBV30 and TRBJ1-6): SQTIHQWPATLVQPVGSPLSLECTVEGTSNPNLYWYRQAAGRGLQLLFYSVGIGQISSEVPQNLSASRPQDRQFILSSKKLLLSDSGFYLCAWSAQGSYNSPLHFGNGTRLTVT.

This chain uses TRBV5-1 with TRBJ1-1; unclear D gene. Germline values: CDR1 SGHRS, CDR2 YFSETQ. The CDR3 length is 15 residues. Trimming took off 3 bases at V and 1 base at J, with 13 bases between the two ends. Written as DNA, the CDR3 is TGCGCCAGCAGCTCCTTGGTGGGGAGGAACACTGAAGCTTTCTTT. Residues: CASSSLVGRNTEAFF. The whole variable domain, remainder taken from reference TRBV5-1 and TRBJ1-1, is KAGVTQTPRYLIKTRGQQVTLSCSPISGHRSVSWYQQTPGQGLQFLFEYFSETQRNKGNFPGRFSGRQFSNSRSEMNVSTLELGDSALYLCASSSLVGRNTEAFFGQGTRLTVV.

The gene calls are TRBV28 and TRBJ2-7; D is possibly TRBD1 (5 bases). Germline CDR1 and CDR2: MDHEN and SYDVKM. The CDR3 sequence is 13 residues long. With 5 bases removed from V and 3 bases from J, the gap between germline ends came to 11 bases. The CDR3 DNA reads TGTGCCAGCAGTCCGCCGACAGTCTACGAGCAGTACTTC. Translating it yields CASSPPTVYEQYF.

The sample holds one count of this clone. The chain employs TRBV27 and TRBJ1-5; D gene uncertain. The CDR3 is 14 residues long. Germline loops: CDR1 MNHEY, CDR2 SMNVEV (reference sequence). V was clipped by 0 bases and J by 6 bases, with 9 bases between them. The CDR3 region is CASSLSIAGQPQHF. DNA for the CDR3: TGTGCCAGCAGTTTATCGATTGCAGGTCAGCCCCAGCATTTT.

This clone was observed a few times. The CDR3 sequence is CASSLDIWASNTGELFF. CDR3 DNA: TGTGCCAGCAGCTTAGATATTTGGGCCTCGAACACCGGGGAGCTGTTTTTT. The chain recombines TRBV7-2 with TRBJ2-2; D uncertain. Germline V gene sequence: CDR1 SGHTA, CDR2 FQGNSA. V was trimmed by 1 base and J by 0 bases, leaving 12 bases between them. The length of the CDR3 is 17 residues.

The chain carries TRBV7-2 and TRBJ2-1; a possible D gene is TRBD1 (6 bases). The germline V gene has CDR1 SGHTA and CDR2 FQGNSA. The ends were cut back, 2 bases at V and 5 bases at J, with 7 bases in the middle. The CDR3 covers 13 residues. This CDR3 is CASSLSGDNEQFF. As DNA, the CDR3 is TGTGCCAGCAGCTTATCAGGGGACAATGAGCAGTTCTTC.

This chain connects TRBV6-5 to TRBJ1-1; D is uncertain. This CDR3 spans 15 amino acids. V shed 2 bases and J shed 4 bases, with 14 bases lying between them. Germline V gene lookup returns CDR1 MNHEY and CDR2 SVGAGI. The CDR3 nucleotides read TGTGCCAGCAGTTACGACGAAAGAGGGTTCACTGAAGCTTTCTTT. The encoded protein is CASSYDERGFTEAFF.

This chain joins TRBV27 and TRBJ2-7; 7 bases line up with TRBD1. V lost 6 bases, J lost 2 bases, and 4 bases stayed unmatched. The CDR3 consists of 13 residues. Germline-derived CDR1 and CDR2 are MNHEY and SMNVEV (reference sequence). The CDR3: CASRSGQPYEQYF. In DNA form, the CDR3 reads TGTGCCAGCAGGTCGGGACAGCCCTACGAGCAGTACTTC.

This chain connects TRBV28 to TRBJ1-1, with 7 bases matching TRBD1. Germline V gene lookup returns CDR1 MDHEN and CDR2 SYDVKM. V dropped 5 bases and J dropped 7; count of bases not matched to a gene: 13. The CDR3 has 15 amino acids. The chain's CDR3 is CASSPSTGIGSEAFF. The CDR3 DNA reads TGTGCCAGCAGTCCGTCGACAGGGATTGGGAGTGAAGCTTTCTTT.

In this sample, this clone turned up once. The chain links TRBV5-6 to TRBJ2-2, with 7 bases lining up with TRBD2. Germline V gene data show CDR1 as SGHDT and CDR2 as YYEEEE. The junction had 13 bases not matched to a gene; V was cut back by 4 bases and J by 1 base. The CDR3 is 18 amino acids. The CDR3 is CASSRVTSTYRNTGELFF. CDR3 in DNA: TGTGCCAGCAGCCGAGTGACTAGCACCTATAGGAACACCGGGGAGCTGTTTTTT.

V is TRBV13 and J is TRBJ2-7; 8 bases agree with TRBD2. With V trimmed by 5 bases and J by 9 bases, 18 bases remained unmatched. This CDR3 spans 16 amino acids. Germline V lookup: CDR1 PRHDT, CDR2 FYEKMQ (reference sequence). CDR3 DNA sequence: TGTGCCAGCAGCGGCAGACGGTCCAGCGGGAGAGGAATGCAGTACTTC. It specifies CASSGRRSSGRGMQYF.

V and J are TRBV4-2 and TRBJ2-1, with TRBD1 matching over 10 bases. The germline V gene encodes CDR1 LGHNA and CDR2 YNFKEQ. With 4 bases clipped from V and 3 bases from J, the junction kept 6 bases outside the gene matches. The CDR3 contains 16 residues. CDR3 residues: CASSLSGTGDYNEQFF. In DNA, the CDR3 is TGTGCCAGCAGCCTGTCCGGGACAGGGGACTACAATGAGCAGTTCTTC.

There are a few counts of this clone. The CDR3 DNA reads as TGTGCCACCAGCAGACGGGGAAAAGAGACCCAGTACTTC. This sequence encodes CATSRRGKETQYF. The J gene is TRBJ2-5, the V gene TRBV15; possibly TRBD2 for D (5 bases). The ends were cut back, 2 bases at V and 3 bases at J, with 7 bases in the middle. The CDR3 has 13 amino acids. Germline CDR1 is LNHNV and CDR2 is YYDKDF (reference sequence).

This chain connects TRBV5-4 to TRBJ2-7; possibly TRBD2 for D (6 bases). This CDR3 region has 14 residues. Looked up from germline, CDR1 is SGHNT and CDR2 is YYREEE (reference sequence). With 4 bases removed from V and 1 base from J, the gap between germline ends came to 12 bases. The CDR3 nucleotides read TGTGCCAGCAGCCCCGCCGGGACTTCCTACGAGCAGTACTTC. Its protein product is CASSPAGTSYEQYF.

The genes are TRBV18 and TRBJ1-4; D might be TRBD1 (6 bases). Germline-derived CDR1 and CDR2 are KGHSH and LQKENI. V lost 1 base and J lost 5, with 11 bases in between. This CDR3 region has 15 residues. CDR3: CASSPLRGANEKLFF. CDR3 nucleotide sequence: TGTGCCAGCTCACCACTCCGGGGGGCCAATGAAAAACTGTTTTTT. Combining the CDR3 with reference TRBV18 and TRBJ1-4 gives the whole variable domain NAGVMQNPRHLVRRRGQEARLRCSPMKGHSHVYWYRQLPEEGLKFMVYLQKENIIDESGMPKERFSAEFPKEGPSILRIQQVVRGDSAAYFCASSPLRGANEKLFFGSGTQLSVL.